The 18 T cell receptor beta chains below come from one sample, sequenced in a study of memory CD4+ T cells and cytomegalovirus serostatus. The sort gate was single viable CD3+CD4+CD8-CD45RO+ cells for memory CD4+ T cells. TCRdb's table, derived via immunoSEQ multiplex PCR, lists solely in-frame clones and lacks some. This table has about 56,000 clones, around 80% appearing once. Sample: memory CD4+ T cells from blood. The receptors here all came from an adult in good health and CMV-seronegative.

This chain uses TRBV10-3 with TRBJ1-6, with D possibly being TRBD1 (5 bases). There are 17 residues in the CDR3. With 6 bases removed from V and 0 bases from J, the gap between germline ends came to 15 bases. The germline V gene encodes CDR1 ENHRY and CDR2 SYGVKD. The CDR3 DNA sequence: TGTGCCATCAGGAGGGGAGGAGACCGCTCCTATAATTCACCCCTCCACTTT. It codes for CAIRRGGDRSYNSPLHF.

The V call is TRBV30, the J call TRBJ2-3, with D maybe TRBD1 (5 bases). Trimming pared 4 bases from V and 4 bases from J, leaving 12 bases between. Looked up from germline, CDR1 is GTSNPN and CDR2 is SVGIG (reference sequence). CDR3 length equals 13 residues. This chain's CDR3 is CAWKQGRADTQYF. The CDR3 DNA reads TGTGCCTGGAAGCAGGGTAGGGCAGATACGCAGTATTTT.

The chain recombines TRBV9 with TRBJ1-3, with unresolved D. Trimming removed 0 bases at V and 1 base at J, with 14 bases between. CDR1 and CDR2 from the germline V gene are SGDLS and YYNGEE. The CDR3 consists of 17 residues. The CDR3 protein is CASSVEGPRRSGNTIYF. The CDR3 bases are TGTGCCAGCAGCGTAGAAGGACCGAGGCGTTCTGGAAACACCATATATTTT.

J is TRBJ2-7 and V is TRBV5-1; TRBD2 aligns across 13 bases. V dropped 4 bases and J dropped 3; count of bases not matched to a gene: 7. The germline V gene has CDR1 SGHRS and CDR2 YFSETQ. The CDR3 covers 16 residues. The CDR3 here is CASSKTSGGPLYEQYF. The CDR3 DNA reads TGCGCCAGCAGCAAGACTAGCGGGGGGCCCCTCTACGAGCAGTACTTC.

This clone was counted a few times. V usage is TRBV7-9 and J usage is TRBJ1-5, with a weak D call TRBD1 (5 bases). CDR3 size: 16 residues. V shed 4 bases and J shed 2 bases, with 15 bases lying between them. Germline V gene data show CDR1 as SEHNR and CDR2 as FQNEAQ (reference sequence). The CDR3, as DNA: TGTGCCAGCAGCTCCTCGTCGGGGGGGGGCAATCAGCCCCAGCATTTT. It translates to CASSSSSGGGNQPQHF.

The chain is built from TRBV5-1 and TRBJ2-2; D not certain. Deletions cut 0 bases from V and 7 bases from J, with 16 bases between. The germline CDR1 and CDR2 sequences are SGHRS and YFSETQ. The CDR3 has 16 amino acids. The CDR3 nucleotides read TGCGCCAGCAGCTTGGATTTAGGAGCCTCGATCGGGGAGCTGTTTTTT. It codes for CASSLDLGASIGELFF. The variable domain in full, completed from reference TRBV5-1 and TRBJ2-2, reads KAGVTQTPRYLIKTRGQQVTLSCSPISGHRSVSWYQQTPGQGLQFLFEYFSETQRNKGNFPGRFSGRQFSNSRSEMNVSTLELGDSALYLCASSLDLGASIGELFFGEGSRLTVL.

This clone appeared once. The V call is TRBV7-8, the J call TRBJ1-1; 9 positions agree with TRBD1. The V gene's germline CDR1 is SGHVS and CDR2 FQNEAQ. The CDR3 loop spans 14 amino acids. Trimming at V came to 6 bases and at J to 3 bases, leaving 5 bases not matched to a gene. DNA for the CDR3: TGTGCCAGCAGGGGGGGACAGGGACACACTGAAGCTTTCTTT. Translation gives CASRGGQGHTEAFF.

The gene calls are TRBV5-1 and TRBJ2-3; the D is unclear. The germline CDR1 and CDR2 sequences are SGHRS and YFSETQ. The CDR3 spans 15 residues. Trimming stripped 2 bases from V and 2 bases from J, with 12 bases between. CDR3 in amino acids: CASSLRRPSTDTQYF. As DNA, the CDR3 is TGCGCCAGCAGCTTACGTCGACCTTCCACAGATACGCAGTATTTT.

J is TRBJ1-6 and V is TRBV5-6, with 10 bases fitting TRBD1. CDR3 length: 14 residues. After removal of 3 bases from V and 10 bases from J, the junction contained 4 bases not matched to a gene. Germline CDR1 and CDR2: SGHDT and YYEEEE. CDR3 amino acids: CASSSGQGWSPLHF. In DNA, the CDR3 is TGTGCCAGCAGCTCGGGACAGGGGTGGTCACCCCTCCACTTT.

The V gene is TRBV27, the J gene TRBJ1-5, with TRBD1 matching 7 bases. The CDR3 totals 15 residues. V dropped 6 bases and J dropped 6; count of bases not matched to a gene: 11. Germline values: CDR1 MNHEY, CDR2 SMNVEV (reference sequence). For the CDR3, the DNA is TGTGCCAGCAGCAAAGACAGGGCCCTAAGTCAGCCCCAGCATTTT. This encodes CASSKDRALSQPQHF.

The chain combines TRBV5-1 with TRBJ2-6; no definite D call. The V end lost 0 bases, the J end lost 0 bases, and 10 bases lay between the germline ends. CDR1 is SGHRS, CDR2 YFSETQ, per germline. This CDR3 contains 17 residues. The DNA of the CDR3 is TGCGCCAGCAGCTTGGGAAGTGGGTCCTCTGGGGCCAACGTCCTGACTTTC. It yields the protein CASSLGSGSSGANVLTF.

J is TRBJ2-2 and V is TRBV18; D gene uncertain. The germline V and J ends were trimmed by 3 bases and 2 bases, with 1 base remaining between them. Germline CDR1 KGHSH, CDR2 LQKENI. This CDR3 is built from 12 residues. The CDR3 DNA follows: TGTGCCAGCTCACCTAACACCGGGGAGCTGTTTTTT. Protein: CASSPNTGELFF.

The V and J genes are TRBV30 and TRBJ1-4, with TRBD1 matching 7 bases. The CDR3 runs to 13 residues. V lost 1 base and J lost 10; bases outside the gene matches: 6. Germline V CDR1 and CDR2: GTSNPN, SVGIG (reference sequence). In nucleotides, the CDR3 is TGTGCCTGGAGTGCCGGGGGACAGACAAAACTGTTTTTT. Protein: CAWSAGGQTKLFF. The full variable domain, its missing parts supplied by reference TRBV30 and TRBJ1-4, is SQTIHQWPATLVQPVGSPLSLECTVEGTSNPNLYWYRQAAGRGLQLLFYSVGIGQISSEVPQNLSASRPQDRQFILSSKKLLLSDSGFYLCAWSAGGQTKLFFGSGTQLSVL.

The rearrangement links TRBV10-3 to TRBJ1-4; no reliable D call. The CDR3 is made up of 13 amino acids. Trimming stripped 7 bases from V and 3 bases from J, with 9 bases between. Per germline, CDR1 ENHRY and CDR2 SYGVKD. The CDR3 loop reads CAIKGSANEKLFF. In nucleotides, the CDR3 is TGTGCCATCAAGGGTTCGGCTAATGAAAAACTGTTTTTT.

V gene TRBV28 combines with J gene TRBJ1-2; D unresolved. Germline assignment: CDR1 MDHEN and CDR2 SYDVKM. This CDR3 spans 14 amino acids. V was trimmed by 5 bases and J by 8 bases, leaving 18 bases between them. CDR3 in DNA: TGTGCCAGCAGTCCTGGCGGACGACAAGGAGGCTACACCTTC. Its protein is CASSPGGRQGGYTF.

The chain combines TRBV5-6 with TRBJ1-1; maybe TRBD1 (5 bases). Germline CDR1 SGHDT, CDR2 YYEEEE. The CDR3 has 15 amino acids. V dropped 1 base and J dropped 2 bases, with 12 bases sitting between them. The CDR3 protein is CASSLRQGGNTEAFF. CDR3 DNA: TGTGCCAGCAGCTTGCGCCAGGGAGGTAACACTGAAGCTTTCTTT.

The V gene is TRBV28, the J gene TRBJ2-7, with a tentative D call TRBD2 (7 bases). The CDR3 is 15 residues long. Trimming cost V 5 bases and J 2 bases, with 16 bases left between them. CDR1 and CDR2 (germline): MDHEN, SYDVKM. Here the CDR3 DNA reads TGTGCCAGCAGTCCGGGGAGGGGGTTGGCCTACGAGCAGTACTTC. Residues: CASSPGRGLAYEQYF.

Details on this clone: One junction end does not reproduce the germline sequence, and a read error may be involved. This chain connects TRBV5-1 to TRBJ2-5; the D gene is possibly TRBD2 (6 bases). This CDR3 has 14 amino acids. Looked up from germline, CDR1 is SGHRS and CDR2 is YFSETQ. The CDR3 reads CATSTGEGGETQYF. The CDR3 nucleotides read TGCGCCACCAGCACGGGTGAAGGAGGGGAGACCCAGTACTTC.